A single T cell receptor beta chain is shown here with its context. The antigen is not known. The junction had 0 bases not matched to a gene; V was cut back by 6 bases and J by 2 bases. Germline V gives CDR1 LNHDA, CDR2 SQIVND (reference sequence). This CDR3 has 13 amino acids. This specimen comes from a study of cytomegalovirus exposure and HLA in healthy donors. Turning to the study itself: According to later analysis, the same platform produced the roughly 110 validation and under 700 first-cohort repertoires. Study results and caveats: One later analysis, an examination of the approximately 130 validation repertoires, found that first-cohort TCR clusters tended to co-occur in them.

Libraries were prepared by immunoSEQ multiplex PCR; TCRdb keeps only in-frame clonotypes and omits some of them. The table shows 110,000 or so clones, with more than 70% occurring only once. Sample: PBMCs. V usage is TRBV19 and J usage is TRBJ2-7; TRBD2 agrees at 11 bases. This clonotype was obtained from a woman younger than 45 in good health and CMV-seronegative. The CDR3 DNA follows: TGTGCCAGTAGGACTAGCGGGACCTACGAGCAGTACTTC. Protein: CASRTSGTYEQYF.